The 14 T cell receptor beta chains below come from one sample, sequenced in a study of shared clonotypes between healthy human individuals. TCRdb's table, derived via immunoSEQ multiplex PCR, lists solely in-frame clones and lacks some. Among over a million clones listed, about 75% were seen once. Sequencing was performed on memory CD4+ T cells sorted from blood. Subset defined: CD45RA-negative fraction. The receptors here all came from a man younger than 35 in good health.

This clone appeared a few times. The chain recombines TRBV7-9 with TRBJ1-1; the D is unclear. Trimming removed 4 bases at V and 7 bases at J, with 16 bases between. Germline lookup yields CDR1 SEHNR and CDR2 FQNEAQ (reference sequence). CDR3 length: 14 residues. The CDR3 reads CASSSRVIGGEAFF. The DNA of the CDR3 is TGTGCCAGCAGCTCCCGGGTGATAGGTGGTGAAGCTTTCTTT.

This chain's CDR3 is CASSKEANYGYTF. The CDR3 nucleotides read TGTGCCAGCAGTAAGGAGGCTAACTATGGCTACACCTTC. The chain has TRBV5-6 and TRBJ1-2; no definite D call. CDR3 length: 13 amino acids. V lost 5 bases, J lost 0 bases, and 8 bases lay in between. Germline CDR1 and CDR2: SGHDT and YYEEEE.

The sample holds one count of this clone. V is TRBV10-3 and J is TRBJ1-2, with D possibly being TRBD1 (5 bases). The CDR3 covers 14 residues. The germline CDR1 and CDR2 sequences are ENHRY and SYGVKD. Trimming took 3 bases from V and 6 from J, leaving 14 bases between them. The CDR3: CAISDQVQGDGYTF. The CDR3, as DNA: TGTGCCATCAGTGACCAGGTTCAGGGTGATGGCTACACCTTC.

This clone was picked up many times. The chain carries TRBV10-3 and TRBJ2-7; no firm D call. V dropped 2 bases and J dropped 3 bases, with 8 bases sitting between them. Per the germline V gene, CDR1 is ENHRY and CDR2 is SYGVKD. The CDR3 length is 13 residues. DNA of the CDR3: TGTGCCATCAGTGAGGGTCAGGACTACGAGCAGTACTTC. Residues: CAISEGQDYEQYF.

This chain joins TRBV18 and TRBJ1-1; TRBD1 matches at 7 bases. This CDR3 comprises 14 residues. Germline lookup yields CDR1 KGHSH and CDR2 LQKENI. V was pared by 3 bases and J by 8 bases, with 9 bases of the junction left unmatched. The CDR3 sequence is CASSPRTGVSEAFF. CDR3 bases: TGTGCCAGCTCACCCCGGACAGGTGTGTCGGAAGCTTTCTTT.

A few counts support this clone. J is TRBJ2-7 and V is TRBV5-1; no reliable D call. V was pared by 1 base and J by 7 bases, with 12 bases between. CDR3 length: 13 amino acids. Germline assignment: CDR1 SGHRS and CDR2 YFSETQ. The CDR3 loop is CASSLSQPLEQYF. CDR3 coding DNA: TGCGCCAGCAGCTTGAGCCAGCCTCTAGAGCAGTACTTC.

The sample holds one count of this clone. The chain couples TRBV2 to TRBJ2-7, with 11 bases matching TRBD1. The CDR3 covers 15 residues. Germline lookup yields CDR1 SNHLY and CDR2 FYNNEI. The V and J ends lost 6 bases and 2 bases, in that order; junction bases with no gene match: 6. CDR3 DNA: TGTGCCAGCAGGGCGGACAGGGGGCCCACCTACGAGCAGTACTTC. This gives the protein CASRADRGPTYEQYF.

This clone was seen more than once but under ten times. V is TRBV28 and J is TRBJ1-5; TRBD1 aligns across 7 bases. The V gene's germline CDR1 is MDHEN and CDR2 SYDVKM. CDR3 length equals 13 residues. V trimming: 7 bases; J trimming: 4 bases; junction bases outside the gene matches: 4. The DNA of the CDR3 is TGTGCCAGCATCCGACAGGGTAATCAGCCCCAGCATTTT. It codes for CASIRQGNQPQHF.

The chain links TRBV5-1 to TRBJ2-3, with 7 nucleotides matching TRBD2. J gave up 3 bases and V 2 bases, and 9 bases lay outside the gene matches. The germline V gene has CDR1 SGHRS and CDR2 YFSETQ. CDR3 length: 16 amino acids. This CDR3 is CASSFSGTKMTDTQYF. The CDR3 DNA reads as TGCGCCAGCAGCTTCAGCGGGACGAAGATGACAGATACGCAGTATTTT.

The rearrangement joins TRBV4-2 to TRBJ1-5, with D possibly matching TRBD1 (5 bases). The CDR3 consists of 15 residues. The V gene lost 0 bases and the J gene lost 7 bases, with 13 bases spanning the gap. CDR1 and CDR2 from the germline V gene are LGHNA and YNFKEQ. CDR3 protein: CASSQDLGGKQPQHF. The CDR3 DNA is TGTGCCAGCAGCCAAGATCTGGGGGGGAAGCAGCCCCAGCATTTT.

V and J are TRBV7-9 and TRBJ1-3; possibly TRBD1 for D (6 bases). The CDR3 contains 15 residues. Germline loops: CDR1 SEHNR, CDR2 FQNEAQ (reference sequence). The V end lost 5 bases, the J end lost 0 bases, and 11 bases lay between the germline ends. The DNA for the CDR3 is TGTGCCAGCAGCCGAGGGGGGACCTCTGGAAACACCATATATTTT. This gives the protein CASSRGGTSGNTIYF. The full variable domain, completed using reference TRBV7-9 and TRBJ1-3, is DTGVSQNPRHKITKRGQNVTFRCDPISEHNRLYWYRQTLGQGPEFLTYFQNEAQLEKSRLLSDRFSAERPKGSFSTLEIQRTEQGDSAMYLCASSRGGTSGNTIYFGEGSWLTVV.

This clone turned up a few times. This chain connects TRBV19 to TRBJ1-6; D is ambiguous. V was trimmed by 3 bases and J by 5 bases, leaving 8 bases between them. Germline V gives CDR1 LNHDA, CDR2 SQIVND (reference sequence). The CDR3 is 14 amino acids. CDR3 DNA: TGTGCCAGTAGTATGCGAGGGAATAATTCACCCCTCCACTTT. The encoded protein is CASSMRGNNSPLHF.

Ten or more counts support this clone. The V gene is TRBV7-9, the J gene TRBJ2-1, with TRBD2 matching over 7 bases. The germline V gene has CDR1 SEHNR and CDR2 FQNEAQ (reference sequence). The CDR3 extends over 14 amino acids. J lost 7 bases, V lost 5 bases, and 8 bases had no gene match. The CDR3 DNA reads as TGTGCCAGCAGCCCGCGACTAGCTCAGAATGAGCAGTTCTTC. Protein sequence: CASSPRLAQNEQFF.

The V call is TRBV10-3, the J call TRBJ2-7; TRBD2 aligns across 9 bases. The CDR3 extends over 14 amino acids. Trimming removed 11 bases from V and 1 base from J; junction bases left unmatched: 9. Per the germline V gene, CDR1 is ENHRY and CDR2 is SYGVKD. The CDR3 region has the DNA TGTGCCGTCTCCGGGACTAGCTCTTCCTACGAGCAGTACTTC. Encoded protein: CAVSGTSSSYEQYF.